This T cell receptor beta chain was identified during a study of vaccination and CD4 T cells after COVID-19. Study-level background: The convalescent population consisted of six males and four females, two of whom were of Hispanic ethnicity. Study-level points and caveats: Although the median of SARS-CoV-2-reactive clonotypes rose from about 22 to 38, the change was not significant.

CD4+ T cells that had been cultured provided DNA sequenced with the Oncomine TCR Beta short-read assay. Each CDR3 protein is one row after TCRdb ran MiXCR on the PCR reads. Among nearly 15,000 distinct CDR3 sequences, about 53% were seen once, and the ten largest hold 4% to 5%. Treatment indicated: roughly 10-day PBMC culture with coronavirus spike peptide pools or control peptides (ViraFEST assay). Notes on this clonotype: The antigen is unknown.

J was trimmed by 7 bases and V by 0 bases; bases with no gene match: 8. CDR3 length: 15 amino acids. Per the germline V gene, CDR1 is DFQATT and CDR2 is SNEGSKA (reference sequence). The chain recombines TRBV20-1 with TRBJ1-4; 7 bases line up with TRBD1. The sequence derives from a human donor who had recovered from COVID-19. The source material was CD4+ T cells from blood, cultured in vitro, sampled before SARS-CoV-2 vaccination. CDR3 DNA: TGCAGTGCTAGAGATCAACAGGGGCTGGGTGAAAAACTGTTTTTT. Translated, it gives CSARDQQGLGEKLFF.